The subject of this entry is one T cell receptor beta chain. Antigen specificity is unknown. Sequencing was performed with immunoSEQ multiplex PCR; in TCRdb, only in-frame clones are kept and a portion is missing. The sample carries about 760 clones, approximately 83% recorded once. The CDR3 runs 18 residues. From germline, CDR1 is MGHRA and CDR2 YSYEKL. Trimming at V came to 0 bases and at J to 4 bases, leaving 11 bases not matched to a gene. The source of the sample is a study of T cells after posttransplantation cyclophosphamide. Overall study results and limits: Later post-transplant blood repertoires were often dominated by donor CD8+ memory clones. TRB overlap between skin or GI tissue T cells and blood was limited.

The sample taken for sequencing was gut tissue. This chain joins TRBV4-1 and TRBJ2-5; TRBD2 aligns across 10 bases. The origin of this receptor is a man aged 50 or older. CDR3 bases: TGCGCCAGCAGCCAAGATCGAGCCAGCGGGAGGGCCGGAGAGACCCAGTACTTC. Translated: CASSQDRASGRAGETQYF.